A single T cell receptor beta chain is shown here with its context. Antigen unknown. The length of the CDR3 is 12 residues. In germline, CDR1 is GTSNPN, CDR2 SVGIG (reference sequence). The V end lost 5 bases, the J end lost 1 base, and 9 bases lay between the germline ends. Some clones are missing from TCRdb's copy, which holds only in-frame ones; the method was immunoSEQ multiplex PCR. Of approximately 2,300,000 clones listed, around 90% are singletons. The data derive from a study of shared clonotypes between healthy human individuals. Study results and limitations: The authors expected sequencing depth to affect clonotype sharing among donors. Estimated richness values were generally larger in naive subsets than in memory subsets.

The clonotype was recovered from a young man in good health. Some clones in this sample may be carry-over from other donors' samples. This chain joins TRBV30 and TRBJ2-7; maybe TRBD2 (5 bases). Material: naive CD4+ T cells from PBMCs. Subset of the sample: CD45RA+ positively selected. The CDR3 is CAWGAESYEQYF. The CDR3 DNA reads as TGTGCCTGGGGAGCGGAGTCCTACGAGCAGTACTTC.